Following are 4 T cell receptor beta chains from one sample sequenced in a study of Ad26.COV2.S vaccination and SARS-CoV-2 variants. As to treatment: approximately 18 received Ad26.COV2.S at low or high dose, single or two shots; 5 received placebo; per-sample allocation not given. Repertoires come from day 63 after the first vaccine or placebo injection. Assay: immunoSEQ multiplex PCR; the TCRdb copy retains only in-frame clones and omits some. The sample lists about 400,000 clones, 70% to 90% occurring once. The sequencing here drew on peripheral blood, taken in a trial of Ad26.COV2.S vaccine versus placebo. These receptors originate from a person between 18 and 59 years old who received the Ad26.COV2.S COVID-19 vaccine or a placebo.

The rearrangement links TRBV29-1 to TRBJ2-7, with D possibly matching TRBD1 (6 bases). With 4 bases removed from V and 0 bases from J, the gap between germline ends came to 10 bases. The CDR3 is 13 residues long. From germline, CDR1 is SQVTM and CDR2 ANQGSEA. CDR3 in amino acids: CSVARDTSYEQYF. The CDR3 region has the DNA TGCAGCGTTGCCCGGGACACCTCCTACGAGCAGTACTTC.

V gene TRBV28 combines with J gene TRBJ1-4; a weak D match, TRBD1 (6 bases). Germline CDR1 is MDHEN and CDR2 is SYDVKM. This CDR3 is 16 amino acids long. Trimming pared 6 bases from V and 8 bases from J, leaving 22 bases between. Here the CDR3 DNA reads TGTGCCAGCAGCTACGTCTGGGGGGGCGCAGAAGAAAAACTGTTTTTT. Amino acid sequence: CASSYVWGGAEEKLFF.

V gene TRBV28 combines with J gene TRBJ1-1; 11 bases match TRBD1. The V gene end was trimmed by 3 bases and the J gene end by 5 bases; junction bases not matched to a gene: 5. Germline CDR1 is MDHEN and CDR2 is SYDVKM. CDR3 size: 15 residues. CDR3 DNA: TGTGCCAGCAGTTTCGGGGACAGGGGGATTACTGAAGCTTTCTTT. This sequence encodes CASSFGDRGITEAFF.

V usage is TRBV30 and J usage is TRBJ2-5, with D possibly matching TRBD1 (5 bases). Trimming stripped 5 bases from V and 5 bases from J, with 12 bases between. The CDR3 is 12 amino acids. CDR1 is GTSNPN and CDR2 is SVGIG in the germline V gene (reference sequence). CDR3 residues: CAWGRVEETQYF. The CDR3 region has the DNA TGTGCCTGGGGCAGGGTGGAGGAGACCCAGTACTTC.